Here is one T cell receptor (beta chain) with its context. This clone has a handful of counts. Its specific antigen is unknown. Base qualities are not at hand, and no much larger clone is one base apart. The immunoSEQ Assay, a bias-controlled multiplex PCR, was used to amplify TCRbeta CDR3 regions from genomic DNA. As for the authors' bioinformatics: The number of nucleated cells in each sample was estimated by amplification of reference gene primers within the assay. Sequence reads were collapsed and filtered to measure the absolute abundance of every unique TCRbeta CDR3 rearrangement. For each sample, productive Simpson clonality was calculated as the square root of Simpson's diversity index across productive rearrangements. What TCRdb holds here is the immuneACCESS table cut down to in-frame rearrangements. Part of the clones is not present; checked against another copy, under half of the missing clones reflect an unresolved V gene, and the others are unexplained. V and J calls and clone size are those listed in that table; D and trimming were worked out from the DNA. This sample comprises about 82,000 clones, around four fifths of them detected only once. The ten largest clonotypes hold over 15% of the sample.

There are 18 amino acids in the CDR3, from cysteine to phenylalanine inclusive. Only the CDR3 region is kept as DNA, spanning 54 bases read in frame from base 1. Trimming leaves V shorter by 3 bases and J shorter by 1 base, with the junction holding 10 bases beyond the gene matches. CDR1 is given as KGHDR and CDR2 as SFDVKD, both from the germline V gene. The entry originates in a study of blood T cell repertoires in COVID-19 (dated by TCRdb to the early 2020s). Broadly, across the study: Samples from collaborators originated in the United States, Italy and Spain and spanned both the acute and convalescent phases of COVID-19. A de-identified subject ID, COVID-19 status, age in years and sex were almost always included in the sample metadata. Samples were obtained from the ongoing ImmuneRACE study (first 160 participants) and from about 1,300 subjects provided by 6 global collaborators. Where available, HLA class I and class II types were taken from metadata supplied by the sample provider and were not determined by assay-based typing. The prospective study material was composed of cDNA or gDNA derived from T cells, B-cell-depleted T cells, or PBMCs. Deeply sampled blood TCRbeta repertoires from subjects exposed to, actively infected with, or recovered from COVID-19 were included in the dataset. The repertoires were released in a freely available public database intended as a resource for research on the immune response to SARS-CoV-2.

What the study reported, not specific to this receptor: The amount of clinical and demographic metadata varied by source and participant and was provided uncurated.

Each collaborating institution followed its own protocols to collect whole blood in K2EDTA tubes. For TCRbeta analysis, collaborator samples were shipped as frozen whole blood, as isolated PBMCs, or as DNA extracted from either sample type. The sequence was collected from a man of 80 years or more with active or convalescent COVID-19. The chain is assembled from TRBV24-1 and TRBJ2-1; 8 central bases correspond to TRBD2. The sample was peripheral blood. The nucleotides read TGTGCCACCAGTGATCTTCCGGGACTAGGGAGATCCTACAATGAGCAGTTCTTC. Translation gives CATSDLPGLGRSYNEQFF.